This T cell receptor beta chain was observed in a study of T-cell memory formation after mild COVID-19. Study information: For the most part, TCR clusters were specific to one donor. Regarding the study as a whole: Detection of some responders pre-infection suggested pre-existing cross-reactive memory T cells participated. Clones that contracted from day 15 to 85 were balanced CD4/CD8, while later expanders leaned CD4+.

This clonotype appeared many times. The target antigen is unknown. TCRdb re-called the 5' RACE reads through MiXCR, storing one row per CDR3 protein. The table includes approximately 100,000 distinct CDR3 sequences, approximately 23% detected once. The sequence was collected from a man aged 18 to 29 who had mild COVID-19 (a few samples of this study predate the infection). Cell type and time point are not known. Sequenced: PBMCs or a T cell subset sorted from them (not recorded which).

In nucleotides, the CDR3 is TGCGCCAGCAGCCTTGAGCGGGCGCAGGGTAAATCTGGGGCCAACGTCCTGACTTTC. This codes for CASSLERAQGKSGANVLTF. The chain has TRBV4-1 and TRBJ2-6; TRBD2 might be the D (6 bases). Trimming pared 4 bases from V and 1 base from J, leaving 20 bases between. The CDR3 length is 19 residues. Germline V gene data show CDR1 as MGHRA and CDR2 as YSYEKL.